The 22 T cell receptor beta chains in this list originate from one sample, sequenced in a study of Ad26.COV2.S vaccination and SARS-CoV-2 variants. Noted treatment: about 20 received Ad26.COV2.S at low or high dose, single or two shots; roughly five received placebo; per-sample allocation not given. At day 63 after the first vaccine or placebo injection, samples were drawn. Using immunoSEQ multiplex PCR, the repertoire was profiled, and TCRdb retains in-frame clones only, with some absent. The sample yields approximately 360,000 clones, around 82% seen once. Material: peripheral blood, obtained in a trial of Ad26.COV2.S vaccine versus placebo. These receptors originate from a person between 18 and 59 years old who received the Ad26.COV2.S COVID-19 vaccine or a placebo.

The V gene is TRBV9, the J gene TRBJ1-2; a possible D gene is TRBD1 (5 bases). This CDR3 is 14 amino acids long. The V end lost 0 bases, the J end lost 8 bases, and 14 bases lay between the germline ends. The germline V gene encodes CDR1 SGDLS and CDR2 YYNGEE. The DNA for the CDR3 is TGTGCCAGCAGCGTAGCTCCGGGGGAGGGCGGCTACACCTTC. This translates into CASSVAPGEGGYTF.

This clone appeared once. The chain is built from TRBV4-1 and TRBJ2-3; possibly TRBD1 or TRBD2 for D (6 bases each). The V end was cut by 1 base, the J end by 0 bases, with 11 bases between. The CDR3 is made up of 16 amino acids. From germline, CDR1 is MGHRA and CDR2 YSYEKL. Here the CDR3 reads CASSQAPGASTDTQYF. The CDR3 coding sequence is TGCGCCAGCAGCCAAGCCCCGGGGGCGAGCACAGATACGCAGTATTTT.

The rearrangement joins TRBV12-3 or TRBV12-4 to TRBJ1-6, with TRBD1 identical over 8 bases. The V segment lost 6 bases and the J segment 10 bases; nucleotides outside the gene matches: 5. The CDR3 runs to 13 residues. This CDR3 is CASSPDRGSPLHF. Here the CDR3 DNA reads TGTGCCAGCAGCCCAGACAGGGGATCACCCCTCCACTTT.

The chain couples TRBV11-3 to TRBJ2-5; D call uncertain. CDR1 and CDR2 (germline): SGHNT, YENEEA. The CDR3 has 11 amino acids. The V end lost 1 base, the J end lost 7 bases, and 4 bases lay between the germline ends. Here the CDR3 reads CASSLAMTQYF. The CDR3, as DNA: TGTGCCAGCAGCTTAGCCATGACCCAGTACTTC.

The chain recombines TRBV7-2 with TRBJ1-5, with D hard to call. The CDR3 covers 14 residues. Germline-derived CDR1 and CDR2 are SGHTA and FQGNSA. V dropped 5 bases and J dropped 1 base, with 9 bases sitting between them. CDR3 sequence reads: CASSGEVSNQPQHF. DNA of the CDR3: TGTGCCAGCAGCGGAGAGGTGAGCAATCAGCCCCAGCATTTT.

This chain connects TRBV15 to TRBJ1-5, with D possibly matching TRBD1 (6 bases). With 2 bases removed from V and 7 bases from J, the gap between germline ends came to 15 bases. This CDR3 is 15 amino acids long. CDR1 and CDR2 from the germline V gene are LNHNV and YYDKDF (reference sequence). CDR3 region: CATSRRRDTGQPQHF. The DNA for the CDR3 is TGTGCCACCAGCAGAAGACGGGACACCGGACAGCCCCAGCATTTT.

The CDR3 nucleotides are TGTGCCAGCACCTTCGCCCCCGGAGCGGATACGCAGTATTTT. It codes for CASTFAPGADTQYF. The V gene is TRBV3-1 (or the pseudogene TRBV3-2), the J gene TRBJ2-3; D not certain. This CDR3 comprises 14 residues. Germline V gene sequence: CDR1 LGHDT, CDR2 YNNKEL (reference sequence). The V end was cut by 7 bases, the J end by 6 bases, with 17 bases between.

V usage is TRBV3-1 (or the pseudogene TRBV3-2) and J usage is TRBJ2-5; 7 nucleotides align to TRBD2. Germline trimming cut 6 bases from V and 4 bases from J; bases unmatched to any gene: 11. The length of the CDR3 is 15 residues. Germline V gene lookup returns CDR1 LGHDT and CDR2 YNNKEL (reference sequence). CDR3 protein: CASRLKGGARETQYF. The CDR3 DNA is TGTGCCAGCAGACTAAAGGGAGGGGCCCGAGAGACCCAGTACTTC.

This chain connects TRBV19 to TRBJ1-3; tentative D call: TRBD1 (6 bases). Germline V lookup: CDR1 LNHDA, CDR2 SQIVND (reference sequence). This CDR3 has 14 amino acids. Trimming pared 3 bases from V and 0 bases from J, leaving 6 bases between. CDR3 sequence reads: CASSMGASGNTIYF. CDR3 bases: TGTGCCAGTAGTATGGGGGCCTCTGGAAACACCATATATTTT.

This clone was seen once. The V and J genes are TRBV20-1 and TRBJ2-1; D perhaps matches TRBD2 (6 bases). Trimming left V 3 bases short and J 3 bases short, with 18 bases between. The CDR3 totals 16 residues. In germline, CDR1 is DFQATT, CDR2 SNEGSKA (reference sequence). In DNA, the CDR3 is TGCAGTGCTAGTGACATTAGCGGAGCCTACTACAATGAGCAGTTCTTC. Amino acids: CSASDISGAYYNEQFF.

The chain recombines TRBV27 with TRBJ1-6; tentatively, D is TRBD1 (6 bases). Germline V gene sequence: CDR1 MNHEY, CDR2 SMNVEV (reference sequence). The CDR3 sequence is 13 residues long. V lost 3 bases and J lost 11, with 11 bases in between. As DNA, the CDR3 is TGTGCCAGCAGTTTTACAGGGTTTGCACCCCTCCACTTT. This encodes CASSFTGFAPLHF.

J is TRBJ1-3 and V is TRBV30; 9 nucleotides agree with TRBD1. CDR1 is GTSNPN and CDR2 is SVGIG in the germline V gene (reference sequence). The CDR3 covers 17 residues. The ends lost 5 bases at V and 0 bases at J; junction bases unmatched: 11. CDR3 protein: CAWDGTGRMDSGNTIYF. In DNA, the CDR3 is TGTGCCTGGGACGGGACAGGGAGGATGGACTCTGGAAACACCATATATTTT.

The genes are TRBV6-5 and TRBJ1-5; D is uncertain. CDR1 is MNHEY, CDR2 SVGAGI, per germline. The CDR3 extends over 14 amino acids. V shed 6 bases and J shed 3 bases, with 12 bases lying between them. The DNA of the CDR3 is TGTGCCAGCAGCTACGCAGGTTTCAATCAGCCCCAGCATTTT. Translated, it gives CASSYAGFNQPQHF.

The chain is built from TRBV11-3 and TRBJ1-2; the D is unclear. Germline values: CDR1 SGHNT, CDR2 YENEEA. CDR3 length: 12 amino acids. Trimming cost V 4 bases and J 7 bases, with 10 bases left between them. This CDR3 reads CASSSTLSGYTF. For the CDR3, the DNA is TGTGCCAGCAGCTCAACTCTGAGTGGCTACACCTTC.

This chain uses TRBV7-3 with TRBJ2-3; maybe TRBD2 (6 bases). The V gene lost 3 bases and the J gene lost 1 base, with 11 bases spanning the gap. Looked up from germline, CDR1 is SGHTA and CDR2 is FQGTGA. The CDR3 covers 15 residues. The CDR3 region is CASSLTGVGTDTQYF. In DNA, the CDR3 is TGTGCCAGCAGCTTGACGGGAGTGGGCACAGATACGCAGTATTTT.

The rearrangement joins TRBV2 to TRBJ1-1; D is ambiguous. The CDR3 is 11 residues long. CDR1 SNHLY and CDR2 FYNNEI come from the germline V gene. The V gene lost 10 bases and the J gene lost 6 bases, with 12 bases spanning the gap. The DNA for the CDR3 is TGTGCCACCGTTTTATACGCTGAAGCTTTCTTT. It specifies CATVLYAEAFF.

This clone was picked up one time. This chain joins TRBV10-1 and TRBJ2-1, with 8 bases fitting TRBD2. The CDR3 has 15 amino acids. Trimming cost V 2 bases and J 7 bases; bases outside gene matches: 7. The germline V gene encodes CDR1 WNHNN and CDR2 SYGVQD (reference sequence). CDR3 DNA: TGCGCCAGCAGTGAGGATACGGGAGGGTTAAATGAGCAGTTCTTC. Translating gives CASSEDTGGLNEQFF.

In this sample, this clone turned up once. Other DNA sequences in the same sample also yield this CDR3. The rearrangement uses TRBV5-1 and TRBJ2-5, with D uncertain. CDR1 is SGHRS and CDR2 is YFSETQ in the germline V gene. V lost 4 bases, J lost 5 bases, and 9 bases lay in between. The CDR3 sequence is 12 residues long. The CDR3 DNA follows: TGCGCCAGCAGCCCGTTGGGGGAGACCCAGTACTTC. Its translation: CASSPLGETQYF.

The chain employs TRBV5-1 and TRBJ2-1; 8 nucleotides align to TRBD2. After removal of 5 bases from V and 7 bases from J, the junction contained 14 bases not matched to a gene. CDR1 is SGHRS and CDR2 is YFSETQ in the germline V gene. The CDR3 spans 16 residues. In nucleotides, the CDR3 is TGCGCCAGCAGAGCCCAACAGGGCGGGAGGAGGAATGAGCAGTTCTTC. Its translation is CASRAQQGGRRNEQFF.

A few counts support this clone. The chain is built from TRBV2 and TRBJ1-5; D not certain. Trimming shortened V by 8 bases and J by 0 bases, and 11 bases separated the two germline ends. The CDR3 length is 14 residues. The germline gives CDR1 SNHLY, CDR2 FYNNEI. The CDR3 region has the DNA TGTGCCAGCTGCTCCACCAATAGCAATCAGCCCCAGCATTTT. Its protein is CASCSTNSNQPQHF.

The gene calls are TRBV6-2 or TRBV6-3 and TRBJ1-2; D unclear. Germline CDR1 is MNHEY and CDR2 is SVGEGT. This CDR3 is 18 amino acids long. Trimming pared 6 bases from V and 0 bases from J, leaving 23 bases between. The CDR3 spells CASSRQAQQQLTNYGYTF. The CDR3 DNA follows: TGTGCCAGCAGCCGGCAGGCTCAACAGCAACTGACTAACTATGGCTACACCTTC.

This clone has a handful of counts. The J gene is TRBJ2-7, the V gene TRBV7-9; 11 nucleotides align to TRBD2. The CDR3 is 15 residues long. From germline, CDR1 is SEHNR and CDR2 FQNEAQ (reference sequence). V lost 3 bases to trimming and J lost 5 bases; unmatched junction nucleotides: 6. The CDR3 sequence is CASSLRTSGSNEQYF. The DNA of the CDR3 is TGTGCCAGCAGCTTGCGGACTAGCGGGTCGAACGAGCAGTACTTC. The full variable domain, rest sourced from reference TRBV7-9 and TRBJ2-7, is DTGVSQNPRHKITKRGQNVTFRCDPISEHNRLYWYRQTLGQGPEFLTYFQNEAQLEKSRLLSDRFSAERPKGSFSTLEIQRTEQGDSAMYLCASSLRTSGSNEQYFGPGTRLTVT.